One and the same sample provided the 2 T cell receptor beta chains below, sequenced in a study of T cell repertoires in cytomegalovirus infection. TCRdb ran MiXCR on the reads and lists one entry per CDR3 protein. The sample yields over 100,000 distinct CDR3 sequences, roughly a tenth seen once. The antigens of these receptors remain unknown. The sequencing input was PBMCs, sequenced either directly or after in vitro stimulation (not recorded which). These receptors were collected from a human donor in good health (CMV status not recorded). Some clones in this sample may be carry-over from other donors' samples.

This chain links TRBV6-5 with TRBJ2-3; no definite D call. The CDR3 length is 11 residues. In germline, CDR1 is MNHEY, CDR2 SVGAGI. V lost 6 bases, J lost 3 bases, and 4 bases lay in between. This CDR3 reads CASRRTDTQYF. The CDR3 DNA is TGTGCCAGCAGAAGAACAGATACGCAGTATTTT.

The chain combines TRBV11-2 with TRBJ1-5; maybe TRBD1 (5 bases). Trimming left V 5 bases short and J 6 bases short, with 11 bases between. Germline values: CDR1 SGHAT, CDR2 FQNNGV. The CDR3 totals 13 residues. The CDR3, as DNA: TGTGCCAGCAGCCCGCAGGGTGGTCAGCCCCAGCATTTT. It yields the protein CASSPQGGQPQHF.